This TCR beta chain appears in the sequencing data of a study of vaccination effects on CD4 cells after COVID-19. Overall study findings and caveats: The study got few convalescent patients and did not collect any early post-infection timepoints. Marked clonal contraction was seen in infection- and vaccine-induced clones late after vaccination.

ViraFEST assay sequencing came after antigen-specific CD4+ T cells were expanded with viral peptide pools. When more than 9 days of culture had elapsed, CD4+ T cells were isolated. Nucleocapsid antibodies stayed negative before and after vaccination, showing no earlier SARS-CoV-2 infection. In regard to this clone: Its antigen remains unidentified.

The V end lost 0 bases, the J end lost 8 bases, and 15 bases lay between the germline ends. There are 15 residues in the CDR3. Germline CDR1 and CDR2: SGHRS and YFSETQ. Clones were read by immunoSEQ multiplex PCR, and TCRdb kept only the in-frame ones, dropping some. Here the sample spans over 55,000 clones, roughly 81% being singletons. This sequence joins TRBV5-1 and TRBJ2-1; D is possibly TRBD1 (5 bases). The clonotype comes from a human donor who received a COVID-19 vaccine. The sample was CD4+ T cells from PBMCs cultured with HCoV-229E spike peptides, taken before COVID-19 vaccination. Here the CDR3 reads CASSLGSSGIYEQFF. In DNA, the CDR3 is TGCGCCAGCAGCTTGGGAAGCTCAGGGATCTATGAGCAGTTCTTC.